This T cell receptor beta chain appears in the sequencing data of a study of beta chain features in type 1 diabetes. Findings and caveats of the study: Compared to healthy donors, patients appeared to have naive, central memory and Treg TCRB repertoires that were more alike. The study found fewer insertions and more deletions at VDJ junctions in type 1 diabetes patients.

The CDR3 extends over 15 amino acids. Trimming stripped 2 bases from V and 1 base from J, with 11 bases between. The germline V gene encodes CDR1 MNHEY and CDR2 SVGAGI. CD45RO/CCR7/CD25/CD127/CD95/CD27 staining was used to isolate CD4+ naive, central memory, regulatory and stem cell-like memory cells by sorting. Sorted cells reached over 98% purity in every population. TCRB transcripts that were expressed got sequenced, as all of the isolated RNA had been reverse transcribed. Here immunoSEQ multiplex PCR was the method, and the copy in TCRdb shows in-frame clones only, minus some. This sample yields 250,000 to 350,000 clones, of which 9.5% to 11% are seen a single time; over 0.015% belongs to the top ten. Remarks on this clone: Its target is unknown.

The sequence was collected from a woman aged 25 to 39 in good health. What was sequenced was naive CD4+ T cells from blood. The chain recombines TRBV6-5 with TRBJ1-1, with D hard to call. CDR3 loop: CASSYDREPNTEAFF. The CDR3 DNA follows: TGTGCCAGCAGTTACGATCGGGAGCCGAACACTGAAGCTTTCTTT.